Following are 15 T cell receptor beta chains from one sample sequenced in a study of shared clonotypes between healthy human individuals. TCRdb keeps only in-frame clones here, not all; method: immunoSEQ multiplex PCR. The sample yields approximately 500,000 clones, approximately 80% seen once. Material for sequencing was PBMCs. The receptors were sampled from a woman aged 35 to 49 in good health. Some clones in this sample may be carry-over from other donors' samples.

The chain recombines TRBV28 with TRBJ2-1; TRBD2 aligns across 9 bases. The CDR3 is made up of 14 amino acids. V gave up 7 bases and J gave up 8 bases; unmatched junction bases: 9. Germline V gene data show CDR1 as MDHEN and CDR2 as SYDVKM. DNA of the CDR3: TGTGCCAGCACACGGGGTAGCGGGAGCCATGAGCAGTTCTTC. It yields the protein CASTRGSGSHEQFF.

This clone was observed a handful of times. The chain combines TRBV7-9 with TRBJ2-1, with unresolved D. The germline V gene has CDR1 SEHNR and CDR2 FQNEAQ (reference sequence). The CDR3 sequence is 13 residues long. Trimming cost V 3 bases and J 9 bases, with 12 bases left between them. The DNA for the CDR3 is TGTGCCAGCAGCTTTGTTGCAGTTCGTGAGCAGTTCTTC. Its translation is CASSFVAVREQFF.

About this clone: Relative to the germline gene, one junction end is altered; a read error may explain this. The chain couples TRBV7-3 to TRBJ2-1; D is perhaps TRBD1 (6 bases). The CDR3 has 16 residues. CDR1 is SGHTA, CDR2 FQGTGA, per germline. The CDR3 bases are TGTGCCAGCAGCATAACAGGGAGTGGGTTCTACAATGAGCAGTTCTTC. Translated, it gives CASSITGSGFYNEQFF.

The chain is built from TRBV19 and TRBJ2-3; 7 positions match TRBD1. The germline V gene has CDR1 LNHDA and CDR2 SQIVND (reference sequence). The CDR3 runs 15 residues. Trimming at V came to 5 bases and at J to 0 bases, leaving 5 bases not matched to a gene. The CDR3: CASSDRVGSTDTQYF. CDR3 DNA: TGTGCCAGTAGTGACAGGGTAGGAAGCACAGATACGCAGTATTTT.

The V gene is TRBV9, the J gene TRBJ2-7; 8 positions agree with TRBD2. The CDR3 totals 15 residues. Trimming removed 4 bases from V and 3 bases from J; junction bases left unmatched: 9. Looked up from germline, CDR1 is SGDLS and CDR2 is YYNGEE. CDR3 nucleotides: TGTGCCAGCAGCCCTAGTACTAGCGGATACTACGAGCAGTACTTC. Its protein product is CASSPSTSGYYEQYF. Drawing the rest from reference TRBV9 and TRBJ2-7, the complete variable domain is DSGVTQTPKHLITATGQRVTLRCSPRSGDLSVYWYQQSLDQGLQFLIQYYNGEERAKGNILERFSAQQFPDLHSELNLSSLELGDSALYFCASSPSTSGYYEQYFGPGTRLTVT.

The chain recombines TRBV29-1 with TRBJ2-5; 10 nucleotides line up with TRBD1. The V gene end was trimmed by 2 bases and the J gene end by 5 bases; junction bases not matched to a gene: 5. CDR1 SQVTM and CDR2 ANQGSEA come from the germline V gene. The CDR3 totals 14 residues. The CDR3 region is CSVETGTGDETQYF. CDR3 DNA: TGCAGCGTTGAAACCGGGACAGGGGACGAGACCCAGTACTTC. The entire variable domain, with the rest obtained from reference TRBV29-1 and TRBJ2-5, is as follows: SAVISQKPSRDICQRGTSLTIQCQVDSQVTMMFWYRQQPGQSLTLIATANQGSEATYESGFVIDKFPISRPNLTFSTLTVSNMSPEDSSIYLCSVETGTGDETQYFGPGTRLLVL.

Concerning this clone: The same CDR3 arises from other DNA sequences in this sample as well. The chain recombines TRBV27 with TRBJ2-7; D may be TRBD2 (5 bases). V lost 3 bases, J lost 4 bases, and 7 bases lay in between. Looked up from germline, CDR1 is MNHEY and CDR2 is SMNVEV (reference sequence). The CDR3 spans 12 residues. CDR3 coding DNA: TGTGCCAGCAGTTTTGGCGGGTACGAGCAGTACTTC. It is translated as CASSFGGYEQYF.

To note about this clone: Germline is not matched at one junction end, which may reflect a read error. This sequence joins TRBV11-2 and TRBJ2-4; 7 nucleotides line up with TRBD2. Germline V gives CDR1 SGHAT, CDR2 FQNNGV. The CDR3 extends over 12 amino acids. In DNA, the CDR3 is TGTGCCAGCAGCTTAAGAGCGGGATCTGGGCACTTC. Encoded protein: CASSLRAGSGHF. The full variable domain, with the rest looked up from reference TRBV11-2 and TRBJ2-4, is EAGVAQSPRYKIIEKRQSVAFWCNPISGHATLYWYQQILGQGPKLLIQFQNNGVVDDSQLPKDRFSAERLKGVDSTLKIQPAKLEDSAVYLCASSLRAGSGHFGAGTRLSVL.

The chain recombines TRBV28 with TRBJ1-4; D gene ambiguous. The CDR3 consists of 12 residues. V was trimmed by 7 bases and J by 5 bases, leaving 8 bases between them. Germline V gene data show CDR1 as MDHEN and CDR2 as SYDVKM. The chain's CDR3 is CASNSNNEKLFF. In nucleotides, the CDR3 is TGTGCCAGCAACAGCAACAATGAAAAACTGTTTTTT.

CDR3 residues: CASSPGQGASTDTQYF. The DNA for the CDR3 is TGTGCCAGCAGCCCGGGACAGGGGGCAAGCACAGATACGCAGTATTTT. The V call is TRBV11-3, the J call TRBJ2-3, with TRBD1 matching 12 bases. With 5 bases clipped from V and 0 bases from J, the junction kept 3 bases outside the gene matches. This CDR3 contains 16 residues. Germline V CDR1 and CDR2: SGHNT, YENEEA.

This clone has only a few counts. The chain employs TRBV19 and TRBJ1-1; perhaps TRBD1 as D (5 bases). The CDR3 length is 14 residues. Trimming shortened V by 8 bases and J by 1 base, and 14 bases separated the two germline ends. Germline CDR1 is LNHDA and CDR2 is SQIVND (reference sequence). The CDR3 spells CASRQGEANTEAFF. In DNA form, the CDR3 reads TGTGCCAGTCGGCAGGGCGAGGCGAACACTGAAGCTTTCTTT.

CDR3 in amino acids: CASSSDKSYEQYF. DNA for the CDR3: TGTGCCAGCAGTTCCGACAAGTCCTACGAGCAGTACTTC. This chain links TRBV27 with TRBJ2-7; D unclear. This CDR3 has 13 amino acids. V lost 4 bases to trimming and J lost 1 base, with 8 bases between them. Germline V gene lookup returns CDR1 MNHEY and CDR2 SMNVEV (reference sequence).

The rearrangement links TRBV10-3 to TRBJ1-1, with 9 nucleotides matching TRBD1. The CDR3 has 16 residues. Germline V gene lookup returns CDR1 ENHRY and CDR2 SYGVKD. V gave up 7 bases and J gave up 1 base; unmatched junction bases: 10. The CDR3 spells CAIKAQQGAKNTEAFF. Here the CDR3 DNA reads TGTGCCATCAAGGCCCAACAGGGGGCTAAGAACACTGAAGCTTTCTTT.

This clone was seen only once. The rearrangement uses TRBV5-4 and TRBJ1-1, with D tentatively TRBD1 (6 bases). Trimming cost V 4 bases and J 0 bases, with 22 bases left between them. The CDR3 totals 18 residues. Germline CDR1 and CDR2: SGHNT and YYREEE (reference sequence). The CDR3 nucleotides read TGTGCCAGCAGCGTACGACAGGTGTCGAACTTTATGAACACTGAAGCTTTCTTT. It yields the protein CASSVRQVSNFMNTEAFF.

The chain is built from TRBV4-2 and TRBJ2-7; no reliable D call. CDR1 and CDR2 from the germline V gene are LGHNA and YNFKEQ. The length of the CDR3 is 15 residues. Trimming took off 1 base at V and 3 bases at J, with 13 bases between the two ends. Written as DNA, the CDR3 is TGTGCCAGCAGCCAAGGGTTCGCCCTAAACTACGAGCAGTACTTC. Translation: CASSQGFALNYEQYF.